This T cell receptor beta chain derives from a study of PD-L1 blockade in urothelial cancer. Time point meaning: pretreatment peripheral blood. The data were produced by immunoSEQ multiplex PCR, yet TCRdb's version contains in-frame clones alone and is incomplete. The sample contains tens of thousands of clones, 85% to 90% of which appear only once. This specimen was PBMCs, taken around atezolizumab (anti-PD-L1) treatment. This TCR derives from a man in his 60s with urothelial cancer.

As DNA, the CDR3 is TGTGCCAGCAGCTCCTTATACGAGCAGTACTTC. This encodes CASSSLYEQYF. This chain connects TRBV11-2 to TRBJ2-7; D not resolved. Between the trimmed V and J ends, which lost 4 bases and 4 bases, there was a span of 5 bases. This CDR3 contains 11 residues. The germline V gene encodes CDR1 SGHAT and CDR2 FQNNGV.